This T cell receptor (beta chain) emerged from a study of control samples from healthy donors and cancer patients. Trimming removed 5 bases at V and 1 base at J, with 14 bases between. Germline V gives CDR1 MNHEY, CDR2 SVGEGT. This CDR3 is 16 amino acids long. Clones were read by immunoSEQ multiplex PCR, and TCRdb kept only the in-frame ones, dropping some. The sample records 15,000 to 20,000 clones, roughly 84% being singletons. Material for sequencing was PBMCs. This receptor was obtained from a woman in her seventies with colorectal cancer. V is TRBV6-2 or TRBV6-3 and J is TRBJ2-2; D is unresolved. The CDR3 reads CASSSPLYQNTGELFF. In DNA, the CDR3 is TGTGCCAGCAGTAGCCCCCTCTATCAGAACACCGGGGAGCTGTTTTTT.